The sample holds one count of the clone carrying this T cell receptor (beta chain). Using immunoSEQ multiplex PCR, the repertoire was profiled, and TCRdb retains in-frame clones only, with some absent. The table records about 72,000 clones, roughly nine tenths of them present only once. The data stem from a study of T cell clones after liver transplantation. The length of the CDR3 is 16 residues. CDR1 is SGHNT and CDR2 is YYREEE in the germline V gene (reference sequence). V lost 4 bases and J 0 bases, leaving 16 bases between the germline ends. The rearrangement uses TRBV5-4 and TRBJ1-2; possible D gene TRBD1, 6 bases. The sample here was CD4+ T cells from blood, taken before liver transplant. The clonotype comes from a human donor who received a liver transplant. The CDR3 protein is CASSTRTESTNYGYTF. Written as DNA, the CDR3 is TGTGCCAGCAGCACCCGGACAGAAAGTACTAACTATGGCTACACCTTC. The variable domain in full, completed from reference TRBV5-4 and TRBJ1-2, reads ETGVTQSPTHLIKTRGQQVTLRCSSQSGHNTVSWYQQALGQGPQFIFQYYREEENGRGNFPPRFSGLQFPNYSSELNVNALELDDSALYLCASSTRTESTNYGYTFGSGTRLTVV.